This TCR beta chain was identified in a study of T cell repertoires in cytomegalovirus infection. About the research overall: Researchers turned to recently identified HLA-C-restricted CMV epitopes as well as well-studied HLA-B-restricted ones. Signatures in public TCR beta sequences pointed to both CMV infection and matching HLA type.

Comments on this clonotype: Its target is not known.

TCRdb recomputed calls from the reads with MiXCR, one row per CDR3 protein. The top ten hold 13% of the sample, which has around 900,000 distinct CDR3 sequences, approximately 31% seen once. Germline lookup yields CDR1 MGHRA and CDR2 YSYEKL. CDR3 size: 14 residues. Trimming took off 0 bases at V and 6 bases at J, with 9 bases between the two ends. Study-wide results and limits: Cumulative frequency of public TCR beta families picked out carriers of CMV plus the relevant HLA. HLA-C-restricted, CMV-specific TCR beta clonotypes were dominant ex vivo.

J is TRBJ1-5 and V is TRBV4-1, with D possibly being TRBD1 (6 bases). This sample comprised cultured CD8+ T cells from PBMCs, obtained from culture after CMV antigen stimulation. The source of this sequence is a human donor in good health (CMV status not recorded). Some clones in this sample may be carry-over from other donors' samples. The CDR3 coding sequence is TGCGCCAGCAGCCAAGAGAAGGGGGGTCAGCCCCAGCATTTT. Its protein is CASSQEKGGQPQHF.